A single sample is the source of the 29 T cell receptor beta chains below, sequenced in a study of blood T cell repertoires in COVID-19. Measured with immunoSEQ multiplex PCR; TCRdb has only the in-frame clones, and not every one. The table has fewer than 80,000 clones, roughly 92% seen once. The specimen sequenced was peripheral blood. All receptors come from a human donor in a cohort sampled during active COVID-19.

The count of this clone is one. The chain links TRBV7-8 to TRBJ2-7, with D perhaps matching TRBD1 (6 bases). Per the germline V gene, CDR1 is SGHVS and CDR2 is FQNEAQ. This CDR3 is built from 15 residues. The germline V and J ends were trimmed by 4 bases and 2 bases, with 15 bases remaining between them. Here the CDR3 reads CASSSPSGTTYEQYF. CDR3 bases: TGTGCCAGCAGCTCCCCTTCGGGGACAACCTACGAGCAGTACTTC.

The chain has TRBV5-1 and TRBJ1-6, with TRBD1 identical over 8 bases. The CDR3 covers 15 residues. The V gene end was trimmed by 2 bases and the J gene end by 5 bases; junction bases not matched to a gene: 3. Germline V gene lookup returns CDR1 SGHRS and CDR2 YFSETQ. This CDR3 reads CASSFTGGDNSPLHF. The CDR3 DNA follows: TGCGCCAGCAGCTTCACAGGGGGGGATAATTCACCCCTCCACTTT.

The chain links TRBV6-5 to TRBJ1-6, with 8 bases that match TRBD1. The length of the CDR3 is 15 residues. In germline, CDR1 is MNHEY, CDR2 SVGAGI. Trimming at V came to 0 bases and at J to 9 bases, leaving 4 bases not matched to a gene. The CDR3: CASSYSITGGSPLHF. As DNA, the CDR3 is TGTGCCAGCAGTTACTCAATCACAGGGGGTTCACCCCTCCACTTT.

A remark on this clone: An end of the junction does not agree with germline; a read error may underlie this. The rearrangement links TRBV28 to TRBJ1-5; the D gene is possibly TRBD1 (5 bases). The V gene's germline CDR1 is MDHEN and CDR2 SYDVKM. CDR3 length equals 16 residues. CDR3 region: CVSSFEQDLSNQPQHF. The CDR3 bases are TGTGTCAGCAGTTTCGAACAGGACCTTAGCAATCAGCCCCAGCATTTT.

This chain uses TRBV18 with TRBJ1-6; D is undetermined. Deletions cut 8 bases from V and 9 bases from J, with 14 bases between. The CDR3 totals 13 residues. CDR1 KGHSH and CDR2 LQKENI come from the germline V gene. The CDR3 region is CASLEGRGSPLHF. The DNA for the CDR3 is TGTGCCAGCCTGGAAGGACGGGGTTCACCCCTCCACTTT.

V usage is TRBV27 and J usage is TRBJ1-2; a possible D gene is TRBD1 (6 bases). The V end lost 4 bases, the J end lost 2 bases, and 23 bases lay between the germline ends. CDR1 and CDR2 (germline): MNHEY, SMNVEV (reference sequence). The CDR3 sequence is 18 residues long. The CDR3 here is CASSSRDTLYAPNYGYTF. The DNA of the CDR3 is TGTGCCAGCAGTTCCCGGGACACCCTGTATGCGCCAAACTATGGCTACACCTTC.

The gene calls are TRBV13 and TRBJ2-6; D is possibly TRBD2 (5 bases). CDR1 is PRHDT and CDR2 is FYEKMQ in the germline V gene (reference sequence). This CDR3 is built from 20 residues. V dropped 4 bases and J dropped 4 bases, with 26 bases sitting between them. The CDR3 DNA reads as TGTGCCAGCAGCTCTTTACGGGCAGGAGGATTCTTTTCCGGGGCCAACGTCCTGACTTTC. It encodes CASSSLRAGGFFSGANVLTF.

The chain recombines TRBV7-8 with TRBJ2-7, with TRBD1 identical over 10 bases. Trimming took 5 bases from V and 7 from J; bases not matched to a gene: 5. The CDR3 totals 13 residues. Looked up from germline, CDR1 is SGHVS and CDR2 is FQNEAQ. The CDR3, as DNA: TGTGCCAGCAGCAGACAGGGGGCGCGGGAGCAGTACTTC. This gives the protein CASSRQGAREQYF.

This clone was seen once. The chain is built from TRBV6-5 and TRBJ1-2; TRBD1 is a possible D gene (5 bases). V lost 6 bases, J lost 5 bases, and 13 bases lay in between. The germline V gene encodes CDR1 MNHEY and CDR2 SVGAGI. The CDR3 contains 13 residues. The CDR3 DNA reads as TGTGCCAGCAGCGCCATTGACAGATATGGCTACACCTTC. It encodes CASSAIDRYGYTF.

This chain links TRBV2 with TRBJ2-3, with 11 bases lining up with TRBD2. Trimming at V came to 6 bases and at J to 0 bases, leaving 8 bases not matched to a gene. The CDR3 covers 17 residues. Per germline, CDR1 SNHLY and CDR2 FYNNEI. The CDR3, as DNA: TGTGCCAGCAGCCGACTCGGACTAGCGGGTAGCACAGATACGCAGTATTTT. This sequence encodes CASSRLGLAGSTDTQYF.

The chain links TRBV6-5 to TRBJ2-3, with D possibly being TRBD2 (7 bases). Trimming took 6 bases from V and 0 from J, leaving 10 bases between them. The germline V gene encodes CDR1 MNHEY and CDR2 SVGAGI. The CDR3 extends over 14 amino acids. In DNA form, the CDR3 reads TGTGCCAGCAGCGCGGGGGCTAGCACAGATACGCAGTATTTT. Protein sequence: CASSAGASTDTQYF.

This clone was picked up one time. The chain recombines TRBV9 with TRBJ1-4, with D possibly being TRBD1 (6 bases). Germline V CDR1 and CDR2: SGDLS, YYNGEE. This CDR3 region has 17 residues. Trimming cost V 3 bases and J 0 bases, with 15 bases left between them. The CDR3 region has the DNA TGTGCCAGCAGCGCGCAGGGGCCCCTTGCAACTAATGAAAAACTGTTTTTT. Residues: CASSAQGPLATNEKLFF.

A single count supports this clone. The CDR3 DNA follows: TGTGCCAGCAGCTTAGATACGGGAGCGCAGTGGGATACGCAGTATTTT. Amino acids: CASSLDTGAQWDTQYF. This rearrangement joins TRBV11-1 to TRBJ2-3, with D maybe TRBD2 (6 bases). CDR1 and CDR2 from the germline V gene are SGHAT and FQDESV (reference sequence). The CDR3 runs to 16 residues. V dropped 1 base and J dropped 6 bases, with 17 bases sitting between them.

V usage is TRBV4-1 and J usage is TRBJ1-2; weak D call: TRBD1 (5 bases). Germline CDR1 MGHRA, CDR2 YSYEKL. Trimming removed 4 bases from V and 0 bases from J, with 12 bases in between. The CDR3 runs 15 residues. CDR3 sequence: CASSPDSATNYGYTF. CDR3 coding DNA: TGCGCCAGCAGCCCCGACAGCGCTACTAACTATGGCTACACCTTC.

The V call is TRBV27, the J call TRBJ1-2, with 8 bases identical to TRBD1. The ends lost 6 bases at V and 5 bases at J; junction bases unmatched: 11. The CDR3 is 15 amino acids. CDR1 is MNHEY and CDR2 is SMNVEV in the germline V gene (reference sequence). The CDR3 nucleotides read TGTGCCAGCAGCTTGACATTTACAGGGGGTTATGGCTACACCTTC. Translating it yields CASSLTFTGGYGYTF.

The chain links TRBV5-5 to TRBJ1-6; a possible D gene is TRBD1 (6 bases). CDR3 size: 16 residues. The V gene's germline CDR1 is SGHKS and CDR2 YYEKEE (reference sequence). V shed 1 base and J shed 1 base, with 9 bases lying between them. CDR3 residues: CASSLQGQSYNSPLHF. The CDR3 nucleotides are TGTGCCAGCAGCTTGCAGGGACAATCCTATAATTCACCCCTCCACTTT.

CDR3 coding DNA: TGTGCCAGCAGCCAAGATTGGGGGGAGGTAACAGATACGCAGTATTTT. It codes for CASSQDWGEVTDTQYF. J is TRBJ2-3 and V is TRBV3-1 (or the pseudogene TRBV3-2); TRBD2 might be the D (6 bases). CDR3 size: 16 residues. V shed 0 bases and J shed 3 bases, with 13 bases lying between them. Germline-derived CDR1 and CDR2 are LGHDT and YNNKEL (reference sequence).

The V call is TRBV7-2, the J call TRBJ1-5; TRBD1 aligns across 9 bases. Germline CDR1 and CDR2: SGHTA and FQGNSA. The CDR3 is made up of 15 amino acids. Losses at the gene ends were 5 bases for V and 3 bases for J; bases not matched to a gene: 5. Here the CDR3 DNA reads TGTGCCAGCAGCGTACAGGGGGCCCTCAATCAGCCCCAGCATTTT. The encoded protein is CASSVQGALNQPQHF.

CDR3 in DNA: TGTGCCAGCAAAGGACAGCCTACAGATACGCAGTATTTT. Translation gives CASKGQPTDTQYF. The J gene is TRBJ2-3, the V gene TRBV19; TRBD1 might be the D (6 bases). Germline V gene data show CDR1 as LNHDA and CDR2 as SQIVND (reference sequence). Trimming took 9 bases from V and 3 from J, leaving 13 bases between them. The CDR3 runs 13 residues.

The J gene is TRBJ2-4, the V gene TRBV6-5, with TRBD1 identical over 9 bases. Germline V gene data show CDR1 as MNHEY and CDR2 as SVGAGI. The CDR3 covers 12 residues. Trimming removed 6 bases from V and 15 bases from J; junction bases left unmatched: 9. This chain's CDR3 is CASSPGQGAPYF. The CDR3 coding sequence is TGTGCCAGCAGCCCGGGACAGGGCGCGCCGTACTTC.

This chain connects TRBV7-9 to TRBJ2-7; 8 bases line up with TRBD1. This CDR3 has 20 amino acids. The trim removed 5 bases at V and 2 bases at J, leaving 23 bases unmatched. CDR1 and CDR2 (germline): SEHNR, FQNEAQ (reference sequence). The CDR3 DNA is TGTGCCAGCAGCACCAACCCGGGTCGTTTAGACAGGGGAGGTACCTACGAGCAGTACTTC. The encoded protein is CASSTNPGRLDRGGTYEQYF.

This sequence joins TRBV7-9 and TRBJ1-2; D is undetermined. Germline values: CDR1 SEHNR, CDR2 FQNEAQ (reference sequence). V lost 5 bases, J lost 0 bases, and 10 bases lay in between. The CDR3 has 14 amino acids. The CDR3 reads CASSTGVTNYGYTF. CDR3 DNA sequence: TGTGCCAGCAGCACCGGGGTGACTAACTATGGCTACACCTTC.

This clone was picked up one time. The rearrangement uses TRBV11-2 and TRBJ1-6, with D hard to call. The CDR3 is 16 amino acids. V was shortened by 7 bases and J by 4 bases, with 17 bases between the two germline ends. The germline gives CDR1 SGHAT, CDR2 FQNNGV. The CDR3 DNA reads TGTGCCAGCACCCCATCCCCGAGCCCTTATAATTCACCCCTCCACTTT. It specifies CASTPSPSPYNSPLHF.

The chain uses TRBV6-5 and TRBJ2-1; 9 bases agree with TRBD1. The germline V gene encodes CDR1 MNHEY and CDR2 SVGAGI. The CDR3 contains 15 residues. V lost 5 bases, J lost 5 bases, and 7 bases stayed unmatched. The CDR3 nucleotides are TGTGCCAGCAGTAACCGGGACAGGGTTAACAATGAGCAGTTCTTC. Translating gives CASSNRDRVNNEQFF.

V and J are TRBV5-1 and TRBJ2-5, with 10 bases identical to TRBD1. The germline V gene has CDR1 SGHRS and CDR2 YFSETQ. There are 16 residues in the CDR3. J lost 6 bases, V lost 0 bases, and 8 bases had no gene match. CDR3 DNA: TGCGCCAGCAGCTTGGTTGGGGGACAGGGGCAACAGACCCAGTACTTC. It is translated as CASSLVGGQGQQTQYF.

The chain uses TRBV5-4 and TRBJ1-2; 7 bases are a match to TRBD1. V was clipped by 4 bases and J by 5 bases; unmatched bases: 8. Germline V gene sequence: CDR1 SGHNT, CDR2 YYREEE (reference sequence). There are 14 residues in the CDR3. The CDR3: CASSQIGTEYGYTF. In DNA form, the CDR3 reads TGTGCCAGCAGCCAAATCGGGACAGAATATGGCTACACCTTC.

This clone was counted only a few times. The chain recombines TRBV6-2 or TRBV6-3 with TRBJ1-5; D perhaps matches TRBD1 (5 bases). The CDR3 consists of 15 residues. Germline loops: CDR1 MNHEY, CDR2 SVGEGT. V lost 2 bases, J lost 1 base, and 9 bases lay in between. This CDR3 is CASSYPRGSNQPQHF. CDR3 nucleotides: TGTGCCAGCAGTTACCCACGGGGGAGCAATCAGCCCCAGCATTTT.

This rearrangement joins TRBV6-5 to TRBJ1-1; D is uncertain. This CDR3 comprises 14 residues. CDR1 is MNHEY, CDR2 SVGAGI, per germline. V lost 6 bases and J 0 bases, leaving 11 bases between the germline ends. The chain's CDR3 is CASREGSMNTEAFF. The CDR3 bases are TGTGCCAGCAGAGAGGGCAGTATGAACACTGAAGCTTTCTTT.

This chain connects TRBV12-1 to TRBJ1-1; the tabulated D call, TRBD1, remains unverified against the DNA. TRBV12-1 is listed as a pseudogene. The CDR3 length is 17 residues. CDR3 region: CASSSTEGRGENTEAFF. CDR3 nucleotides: TGTGCCAGCAGCTCCACCGAGGGCAGGGGAGAGAACACTGAAGCTTTCTTT.